The entry below gives a single T cell receptor beta chain sequence along with its context. Its antigen is undetermined. This sample was taken from a study of shared clonotypes between healthy human individuals. The study's findings and limits: Across four donors, naive CD4 shared roughly 5%, naive CD8 under 4%, memory CD4 2.3%, memory CD8 roughly 0.37%.

CDR3 length: 14 residues. Trimming cost V 4 bases and J 3 bases, with 9 bases left between them. The germline V gene has CDR1 MNHEY and CDR2 SVGAGI. Donors, healthy HIV-negative adults, lacked recent acute infections or vaccinations. Replicate PCRs from sorted subsets contained around 190 ng DNA, which is some 32,000 T cell genomes. TCRdb's copy holds only in-frame clones and misses some; the assay was immunoSEQ multiplex PCR. The data show over a million clones, with roughly 96% seen just once and approximately 1.1% held by the top ten. This TCR came from a man under 40 in good health. The sequenced sample consisted of naive CD4+ T cells sorted from blood. Regarding subset: CD45RA+ positively selected. V is TRBV6-5 and J is TRBJ2-2, with D unresolved. CDR3 nucleotides: TGTGCCAGCAGTTTTCCAGCCTACACCGGGGAGCTGTTTTTT. Translated, it gives CASSFPAYTGELFF.